This TCR beta chain derives from a study of blood T cell repertoires in COVID-19. Study context: T cells, B-cell-depleted T cells, or PBMCs provided the cDNA or gDNA that served as material.

Method: immunoSEQ multiplex PCR; TCRdb's copy keeps in-frame clones and lacks some. The repertoire holds about 200,000 clones, with roughly 80% as singletons. CDR1 and CDR2 (germline): MNHEY, SMNVEV (reference sequence). With 2 bases removed from V and 3 bases from J, the gap between germline ends came to 7 bases. The CDR3 runs to 13 residues. The TCR comes from a woman aged 80 or over with COVID-19, enrolled during active disease. Sample: peripheral blood. This chain joins TRBV27 and TRBJ1-1; possibly TRBD1 for D (5 bases). In DNA form, the CDR3 reads TGTGCCAGCAGTTTACAGGGCTACACTGAAGCTTTCTTT. This codes for CASSLQGYTEAFF.